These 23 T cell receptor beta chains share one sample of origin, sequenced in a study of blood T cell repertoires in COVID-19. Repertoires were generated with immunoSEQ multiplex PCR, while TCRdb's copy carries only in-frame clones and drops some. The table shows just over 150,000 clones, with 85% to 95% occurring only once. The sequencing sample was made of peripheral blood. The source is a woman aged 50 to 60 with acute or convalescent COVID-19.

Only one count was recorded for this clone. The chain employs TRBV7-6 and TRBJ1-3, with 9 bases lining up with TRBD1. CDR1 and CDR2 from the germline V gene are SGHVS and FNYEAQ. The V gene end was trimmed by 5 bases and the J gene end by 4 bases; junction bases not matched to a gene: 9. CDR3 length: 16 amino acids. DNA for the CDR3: TGTGCCAGCAGCCCCGTAGGACAGGGGTCCGGAAACACCATATATTTT. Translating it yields CASSPVGQGSGNTIYF.

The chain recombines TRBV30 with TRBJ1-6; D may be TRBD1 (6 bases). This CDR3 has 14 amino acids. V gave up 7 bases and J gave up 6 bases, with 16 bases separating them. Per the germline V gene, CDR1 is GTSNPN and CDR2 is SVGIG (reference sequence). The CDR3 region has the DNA TGTGCCTTGAACAGGGCTCAAAGTAATTCACCCCTCCACTTT. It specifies CALNRAQSNSPLHF.

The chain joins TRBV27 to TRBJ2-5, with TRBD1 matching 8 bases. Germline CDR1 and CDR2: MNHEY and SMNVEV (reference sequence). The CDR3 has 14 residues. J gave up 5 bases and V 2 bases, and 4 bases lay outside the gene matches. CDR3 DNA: TGTGCCAGCAGTTTAGTGGGACAGGATGAGACCCAGTACTTC. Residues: CASSLVGQDETQYF.

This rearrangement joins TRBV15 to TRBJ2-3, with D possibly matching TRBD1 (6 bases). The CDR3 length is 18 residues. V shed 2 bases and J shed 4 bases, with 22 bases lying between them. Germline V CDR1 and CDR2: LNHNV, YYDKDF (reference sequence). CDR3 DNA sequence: TGTGCCACCAGCAGATCCCACTCGCCGTACAGGGTCCCAGATACGCAGTATTTT. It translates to CATSRSHSPYRVPDTQYF.

The CDR3 reads CASNYDRAYNEQFF. In nucleotides, the CDR3 is TGTGCCAGTAATTACGACAGGGCCTACAATGAGCAGTTCTTC. The chain recombines TRBV19 with TRBJ2-1; 7 bases are a match to TRBD1. Trimming removed 7 bases from V and 2 bases from J; junction bases left unmatched: 5. The CDR3 is 14 amino acids. Germline values: CDR1 LNHDA, CDR2 SQIVND (reference sequence).

Here the CDR3 DNA reads TGTGCCAGCAGCTTACAGGGCCATGGCTACACCTTC. Translating it yields CASSLQGHGYTF. V is TRBV5-6 and J is TRBJ1-2; the D gene is possibly TRBD1 (6 bases). V was cut by 2 bases and J by 6 bases, with 8 bases left in between. The CDR3 is made up of 12 amino acids. Germline values: CDR1 SGHDT, CDR2 YYEEEE.

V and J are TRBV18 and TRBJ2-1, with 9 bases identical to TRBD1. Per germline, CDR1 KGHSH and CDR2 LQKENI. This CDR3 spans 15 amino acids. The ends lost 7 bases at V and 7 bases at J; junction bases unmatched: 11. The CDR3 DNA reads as TGTGCCAGCTTAAACAGGGGGCGCTCAGAGAATGAGCAGTTCTTC. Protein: CASLNRGRSENEQFF.

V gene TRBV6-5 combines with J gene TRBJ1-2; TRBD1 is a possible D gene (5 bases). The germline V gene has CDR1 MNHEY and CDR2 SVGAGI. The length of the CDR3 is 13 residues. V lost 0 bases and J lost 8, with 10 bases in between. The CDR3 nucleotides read TGTGCCAGCAGTTACTCTGGGGCCGGAGGCTACACCTTC. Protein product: CASSYSGAGGYTF.

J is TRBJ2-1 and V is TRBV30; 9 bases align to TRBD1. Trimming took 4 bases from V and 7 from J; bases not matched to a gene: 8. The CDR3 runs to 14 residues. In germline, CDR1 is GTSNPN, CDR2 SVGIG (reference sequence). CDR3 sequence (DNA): TGTGCCTGGAACACAGGGGGCGCACGTAATGAGCAGTTCTTC. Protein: CAWNTGGARNEQFF.

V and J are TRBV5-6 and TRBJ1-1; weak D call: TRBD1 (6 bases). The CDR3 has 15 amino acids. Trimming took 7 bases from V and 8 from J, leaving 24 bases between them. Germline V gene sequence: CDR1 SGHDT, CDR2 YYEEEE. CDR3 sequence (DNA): TGTGCCAGCCGCGGACAGTTGGATTTTCCACGGGAAGCTTTCTTT. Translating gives CASRGQLDFPREAFF.

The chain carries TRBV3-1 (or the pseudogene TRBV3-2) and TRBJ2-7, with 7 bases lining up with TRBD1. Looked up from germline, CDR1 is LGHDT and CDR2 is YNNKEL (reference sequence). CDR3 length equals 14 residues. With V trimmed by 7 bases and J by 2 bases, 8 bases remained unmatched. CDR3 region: CASKKNTGAYEQYF. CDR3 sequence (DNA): TGTGCCAGCAAGAAAAATACAGGGGCCTACGAGCAGTACTTC.

In DNA, the CDR3 is TGTGCCAGCAGGGAATCCTTCCCGGGGACTGAAGCTTTCTTT. Amino acids: CASRESFPGTEAFF. The rearrangement links TRBV2 to TRBJ1-1; D gene uncertain. The CDR3 consists of 14 residues. Germline V lookup: CDR1 SNHLY, CDR2 FYNNEI. V was cut by 6 bases and J by 5 bases, with 16 bases left in between.

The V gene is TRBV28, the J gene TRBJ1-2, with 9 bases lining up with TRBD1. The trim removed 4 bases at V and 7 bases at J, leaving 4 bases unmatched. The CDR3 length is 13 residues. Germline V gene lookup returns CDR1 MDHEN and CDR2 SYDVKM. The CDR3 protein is CASSSGQGFGYTF. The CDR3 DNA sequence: TGTGCCAGCAGTTCGGGACAGGGATTTGGCTACACCTTC.

CDR3 DNA sequence: TGTGCCAGCAGCTTGCCACCGAGATCCGAGCAGTACTTC. Protein product: CASSLPPRSEQYF. The rearrangement links TRBV5-8 to TRBJ2-7; D not certain. In germline, CDR1 is SGHTS, CDR2 YDEGEE. The length of the CDR3 is 13 residues. Trimming left V 1 base short and J 6 bases short, with 11 bases between. Full variable domain (outside the CDR3, taken from reference TRBV5-8 and TRBJ2-7): EAGVTQSPTHLIKTRGQQATLRCSPISGHTSVYWYQQALGLGLQFLLWYDEGEERNRGNFPPRFSGRQFPNYSSELNVNALELEDSALYLCASSLPPRSEQYFGPGTRLTVT.

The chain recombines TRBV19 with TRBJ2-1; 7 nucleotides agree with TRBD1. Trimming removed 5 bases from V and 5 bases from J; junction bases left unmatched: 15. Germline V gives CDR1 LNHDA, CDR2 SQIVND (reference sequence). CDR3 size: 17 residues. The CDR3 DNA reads TGTGCCAGTAGTCCGACCCCAAGGGGACAGACAAACAATGAGCAGTTCTTC. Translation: CASSPTPRGQTNNEQFF.

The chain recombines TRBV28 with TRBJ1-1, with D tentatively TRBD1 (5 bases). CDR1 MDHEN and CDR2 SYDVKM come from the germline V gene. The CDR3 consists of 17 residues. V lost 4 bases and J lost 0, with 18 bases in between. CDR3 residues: CASSSPGRGRLNTEAFF. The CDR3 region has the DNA TGTGCCAGCAGTTCCCCGGGGAGGGGCCGGTTGAACACTGAAGCTTTCTTT. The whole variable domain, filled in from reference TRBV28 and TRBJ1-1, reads DVKVTQSSRYLVKRTGEKVFLECVQDMDHENMFWYRQDPGLGLRLIYFSYDVKMKEKGDIPEGYSVSREKKERFSLILESASTNQTSMYLCASSSPGRGRLNTEAFFGQGTRLTVV.

The CDR3 DNA follows: TGTGCCAGCAGCCGGGGGGGGAATGAAAAACTGTTTTTT. Its protein is CASSRGGNEKLFF. This rearrangement joins TRBV2 to TRBJ1-4, with a possible D match to TRBD1 (5 bases). This CDR3 region has 13 residues. Germline values: CDR1 SNHLY, CDR2 FYNNEI. V was cut by 6 bases and J by 5 bases, with 10 bases left in between.

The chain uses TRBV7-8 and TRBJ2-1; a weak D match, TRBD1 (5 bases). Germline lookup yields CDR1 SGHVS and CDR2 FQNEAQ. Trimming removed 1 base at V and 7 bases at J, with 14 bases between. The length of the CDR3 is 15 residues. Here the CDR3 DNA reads TGTGCCAGCAGCTTAGTAGGGGTCAATAGAAATGAGCAGTTCTTC. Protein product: CASSLVGVNRNEQFF.

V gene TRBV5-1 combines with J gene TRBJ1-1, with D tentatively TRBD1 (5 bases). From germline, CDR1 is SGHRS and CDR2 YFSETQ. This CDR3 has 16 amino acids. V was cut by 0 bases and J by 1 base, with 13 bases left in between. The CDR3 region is CASSLAGTQGNTEAFF. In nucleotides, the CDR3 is TGCGCCAGCAGCTTGGCCGGGACTCAGGGGAACACTGAAGCTTTCTTT.

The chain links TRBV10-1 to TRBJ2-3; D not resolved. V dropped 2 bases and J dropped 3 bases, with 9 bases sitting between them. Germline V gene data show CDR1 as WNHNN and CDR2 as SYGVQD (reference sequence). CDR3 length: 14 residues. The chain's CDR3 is CASSEVRSTDTQYF. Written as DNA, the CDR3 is TGCGCCAGCAGTGAGGTCCGGTCGACAGATACGCAGTATTTT.

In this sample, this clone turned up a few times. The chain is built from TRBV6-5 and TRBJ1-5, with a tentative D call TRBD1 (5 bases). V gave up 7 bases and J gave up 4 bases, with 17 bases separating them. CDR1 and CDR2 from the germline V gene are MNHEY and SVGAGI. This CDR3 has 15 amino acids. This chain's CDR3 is CASTWGWRQNQPQHF. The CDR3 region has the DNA TGTGCCAGCACCTGGGGTTGGAGACAGAATCAGCCCCAGCATTTT.

CDR3 protein: CASSPRGGRGEKLFF. Written as DNA, the CDR3 is TGTGCCAGCAGTCCCAGAGGAGGGCGGGGTGAAAAACTGTTTTTT. The chain is built from TRBV6-5 and TRBJ1-4; D remains unclear. V lost 5 bases to trimming and J lost 7 bases, with 17 bases between them. CDR1 is MNHEY, CDR2 SVGAGI, per germline. The CDR3 contains 15 residues.

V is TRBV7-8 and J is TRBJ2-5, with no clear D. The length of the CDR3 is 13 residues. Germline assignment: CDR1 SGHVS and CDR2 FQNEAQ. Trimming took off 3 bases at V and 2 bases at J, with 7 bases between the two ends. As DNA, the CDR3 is TGTGCCAGCAGCTTGGTCAGTCAAGAGACCCAGTACTTC. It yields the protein CASSLVSQETQYF. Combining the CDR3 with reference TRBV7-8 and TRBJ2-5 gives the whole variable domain GAGVSQSPRYKVAKRGQDVALRCDPISGHVSLFWYQQALGQGPEFLTYFQNEAQLDKSGLPSDRFFAERPEGSVSTLKIQRTQQEDSAVYLCASSLVSQETQYFGPGTRLLVL.